This TCR beta chain was obtained from a study of blood T cell repertoires in COVID-19. The CDR3 covers 16 residues. Between the trimmed V and J ends, which lost 6 bases and 3 bases, there was a span of 21 bases. The germline CDR1 and CDR2 sequences are SNHLY and FYNNEI. This table comes from immunoSEQ multiplex PCR, and its TCRdb copy is limited to in-frame clones, with some not included. The table records tens of thousands of clones, around 81% of them present only once. This receptor was taken from an elderly man with acute or convalescent COVID-19. The gene calls are TRBV2 and TRBJ2-7; perhaps TRBD1 as D (5 bases). Material: peripheral blood. This CDR3 reads CASSEQRPGRGYEQYF. The CDR3 nucleotides read TGTGCCAGCAGCGAACAACGTCCAGGGCGCGGCTACGAGCAGTACTTC.